What follows are 27 T cell receptor beta chains derived from one specimen sequenced in a study of T cells after yellow fever vaccination. TCRdb re-analysed the 5' RACE reads in MiXCR, keeping a single row per CDR3 protein. The sample carries 500,000 to 650,000 distinct CDR3 sequences, less than 20% recorded once. Sequences were derived from PBMCs, sampled 5 days after the first yellow fever vaccination. The receptors stem from a man aged 18 to 29 who received the YFV17D yellow fever vaccine.

This chain joins TRBV5-8 and TRBJ2-7; 10 bases agree with TRBD1. Germline CDR1 SGHTS, CDR2 YDEGEE. The V gene end was trimmed by 5 bases and the J gene end by 3 bases; junction bases not matched to a gene: 5. The CDR3 runs 14 residues. This CDR3 is CASRDRDRGYEQYV. The CDR3 region has the DNA TGTGCCAGCAGGGACCGGGACAGGGGCTACGAGCAGTACGTC.

V and J are TRBV18 and TRBJ2-2; no reliable D call. The V gene's germline CDR1 is KGHSH and CDR2 LQKENI. The V end lost 0 bases, the J end lost 0 bases, and 5 bases lay between the germline ends. The CDR3 runs to 15 residues. The CDR3 nucleotides read TGTGCCAGCTCACCACCGGGGTCGAACACCGGGGAGCTGTTTTTT. Translated, it gives CASSPPGSNTGELFF.

In this sample, this clonotype turned up a few times. The V and J genes are TRBV12-3 or TRBV12-4 and TRBJ1-1, with D hard to call. The V end lost 4 bases, the J end lost 7 bases, and 13 bases lay between the germline ends. This CDR3 is built from 13 residues. Here the CDR3 DNA reads TGTGCCAGCAGTTCGCCGATCTTACATGAAGCTTTCTTT. The encoded protein is CASSSPILHEAFF.

The sample holds a few counts of this clonotype. The V gene is TRBV10-2, the J gene TRBJ1-6; D uncertain. The length of the CDR3 is 14 residues. The germline V gene encodes CDR1 WSHSY and CDR2 SAAADI. V gave up 10 bases and J gave up 9 bases, with 19 bases separating them. The DNA for the CDR3 is TGCGCCACTTCGACCCGGGCGCCAGGTTCACCCCTCCACTTT. Translation gives CATSTRAPGSPLHF.

This clonotype was seen a handful of times. The chain joins TRBV4-1 to TRBJ2-7; perhaps TRBD2 as D (6 bases). Deletions cut 3 bases from V and 4 bases from J, with 7 bases between. Germline assignment: CDR1 MGHRA and CDR2 YSYEKL. The CDR3 is 12 residues long. The CDR3 region has the DNA TGCGCCAGCAGCCAGGGACTTTACGAGCAGTACGTC. It is translated as CASSQGLYEQYV.

This clonotype turned up a few times. This chain connects TRBV6-2 or TRBV6-3 to TRBJ2-5; 10 bases are a match to TRBD2. Unmatched junction bases numbered 5, after V lost 6 bases and J lost 4 bases. The CDR3 is made up of 14 amino acids. Germline loops: CDR1 MNHEY, CDR2 SVGEGT. CDR3 DNA sequence: TGTGCCAGCAGGGTAGGACTAGCGGTAGAGACCCAGTACTTC. Its translation: CASRVGLAVETQYF.

This clonotype was counted at least ten times. The rearrangement links TRBV5-1 to TRBJ2-1; D gene ambiguous. The V gene lost 4 bases and the J gene lost 0 bases, with 14 bases spanning the gap. Germline V CDR1 and CDR2: SGHRS, YFSETQ. There are 16 residues in the CDR3. The chain's CDR3 is CASSPKDQSSYNEQFF. The CDR3 DNA reads TGCGCCAGCAGCCCAAAGGACCAGAGCTCCTACAATGAGCAGTTCTTC. Full variable domain (missing parts from reference TRBV5-1 and TRBJ2-1): KAGVTQTPRYLIKTRGQQVTLSCSPISGHRSVSWYQQTPGQGLQFLFEYFSETQRNKGNFPGRFSGRQFSNSRSEMNVSTLELGDSALYLCASSPKDQSSYNEQFFGPGTRLTVL.

This clonotype was detected only a few times. This chain uses TRBV12-3 or TRBV12-4 with TRBJ1-3; 9 nucleotides align to TRBD1. The V segment lost 5 bases and the J segment 0 bases; nucleotides outside the gene matches: 8. This CDR3 is 17 amino acids long. The CDR3 sequence is CASSPGTGFLSGNTIYF. In DNA, the CDR3 is TGTGCCAGCAGTCCCGGGACAGGGTTTCTCTCTGGAAACACCATATATTTT.

This rearrangement joins TRBV20-1 to TRBJ2-7; D not resolved. CDR3 length: 11 amino acids. In germline, CDR1 is DFQATT, CDR2 SNEGSKA (reference sequence). CDR3: CSATKSYEQYV. In DNA, the CDR3 is TGCAGCGCGACGAAGTCCTACGAGCAGTACGTC.

This clonotype came up a few times. The rearrangement uses TRBV20-1 and TRBJ1-4; 7 nucleotides align to TRBD1. Germline CDR1 reads DFQATT; CDR2 reads SNEGSKA (reference sequence). V lost 0 bases to trimming and J lost 9 bases; unmatched junction nucleotides: 10. This CDR3 region has 15 residues. The CDR3 DNA is TGCAGTGCTAGAGATGAGTTTCAGGGGGAGAAAAAACTGTTTTTT. Protein: CSARDEFQGEKKLFF.

The chain uses TRBV28 and TRBJ2-3; D unresolved. Germline CDR1 MDHEN, CDR2 SYDVKM. CDR3 length: 13 residues. Trimming removed 10 bases from V and 6 bases from J, with 17 bases in between. The CDR3 bases are TGTGCCATTCGCCTAGAAGGCGGCGATACGCAGTATTTT. This sequence encodes CAIRLEGGDTQYF.

The gene calls are TRBV7-6 and TRBJ2-7; TRBD2 agrees at 7 bases. V was pared by 2 bases and J by 0 bases, with 4 bases of the junction left unmatched. Germline values: CDR1 SGHVS, CDR2 FNYEAQ. The CDR3 loop spans 15 amino acids. Here the CDR3 reads CASSLRRGSSYEQYV. In nucleotides, the CDR3 is TGTGCCAGCAGCTTAAGGCGGGGGAGCTCCTACGAGCAGTACGTC.

The chain carries TRBV9 and TRBJ2-2; no firm D call. Germline V gene lookup returns CDR1 SGDLS and CDR2 YYNGEE. With 0 bases removed from V and 7 bases from J, the gap between germline ends came to 4 bases. The CDR3 extends over 12 amino acids. The CDR3 spells CASSVVGGELFF. As DNA, the CDR3 is TGTGCCAGCAGCGTAGTTGGCGGGGAGCTGTTTTTT.

V gene TRBV9 combines with J gene TRBJ1-2; a weak D match, TRBD1 (6 bases). The ends were cut back, 3 bases at V and 4 bases at J, with 16 bases in the middle. The length of the CDR3 is 15 residues. The V gene's germline CDR1 is SGDLS and CDR2 YYNGEE. In nucleotides, the CDR3 is TGTGCCAGCAGCGCGTTGACGAGGGGGGGCTATGGCTACACCTTC. Translation: CASSALTRGGYGYTF.

This clonotype was observed at least ten times. This chain uses TRBV4-3 with TRBJ1-4; D not certain. Germline V lookup: CDR1 LGHNA, CDR2 YSLEER. CDR3 length: 16 residues. The V end lost 1 base, the J end lost 8 bases, and 17 bases lay between the germline ends. The chain's CDR3 is CASSQAVGLQEEKLFF. The DNA of the CDR3 is TGCGCCAGCAGCCAAGCGGTCGGGCTGCAAGAGGAAAAACTGTTTTTT.

This clonotype was seen a few times. CDR3 DNA: TGCAGTGCTAGAGATCCGTATTCTTCGGGGGCCCAGTACTTC. Translating gives CSARDPYSSGAQYF. The rearrangement joins TRBV20-1 to TRBJ2-5; D is perhaps TRBD2 (6 bases). Trimming cost V 0 bases and J 9 bases, with 17 bases left between them. CDR1 DFQATT and CDR2 SNEGSKA come from the germline V gene (reference sequence). The CDR3 has 14 residues.

This clonotype was counted ten times or more. The V call is TRBV4-1, the J call TRBJ1-6; D remains ambiguous. The CDR3 is 19 residues long. Germline V gene data show CDR1 as MGHRA and CDR2 as YSYEKL. Trimming pared 1 base from V and 4 bases from J, leaving 20 bases between. The CDR3 sequence: CASSQVSPNRDSYNSPLHF. The CDR3 DNA reads TGCGCCAGCAGCCAAGTGAGCCCAAACCGGGATTCGTATAATTCACCCCTCCACTTT.

The chain combines TRBV12-3 or TRBV12-4 with TRBJ2-3, with D unresolved. The length of the CDR3 is 14 residues. The ends were cut back, 0 bases at V and 3 bases at J, with 7 bases in the middle. The CDR3 bases are TGTGCCAGCAGTTTAGCGCTCCAGACAGATACGCAGTATTTT. Translation gives CASSLALQTDTQYF.

The chain uses TRBV7-3 and TRBJ1-1, with 7 bases aligning to TRBD1. Germline-derived CDR1 and CDR2 are SGHTA and FQGTGA. V lost 2 bases to trimming and J lost 3 bases; unmatched junction nucleotides: 3. The CDR3 is 14 amino acids. The chain's CDR3 is CASSLFTGDTEAFF. DNA of the CDR3: TGTGCCAGCAGCTTATTTACAGGGGACACTGAAGCTTTCTTT.

V usage is TRBV4-3 and J usage is TRBJ1-1; possible D gene TRBD1, 5 bases. The ends were cut back, 1 base at V and 9 bases at J, with 15 bases in the middle. CDR3 length: 14 amino acids. Germline-derived CDR1 and CDR2 are LGHNA and YSLEER. The CDR3 protein is CASSQGVGPDKAFF. DNA for the CDR3: TGCGCCAGCAGCCAAGGGGTCGGTCCGGACAAAGCTTTCTTT.

The chain couples TRBV7-9 to TRBJ1-4, with 8 positions matching TRBD1. V lost 2 bases to trimming and J lost 5 bases; unmatched junction nucleotides: 7. The CDR3 is 16 residues long. Germline-derived CDR1 and CDR2 are SEHNR and FQNEAQ (reference sequence). CDR3: CASSLSKGTGNEKLFF. DNA of the CDR3: TGTGCCAGCAGCTTATCTAAGGGGACAGGCAATGAAAAACTGTTTTTT.

This clonotype has more than one count but fewer than ten. The chain recombines TRBV28 with TRBJ1-5; D is undetermined. The CDR3 is made up of 14 amino acids. The V gene lost 6 bases and the J gene lost 5 bases, with 14 bases spanning the gap. Germline V lookup: CDR1 MDHEN, CDR2 SYDVKM. The CDR3 DNA sequence: TGTGCCAGCAGCCAAAACAGAGGGTATCAGCCCCAGCATTTT. This translates into CASSQNRGYQPQHF.

This clonotype was counted a few times. J is TRBJ1-1 and V is TRBV14; D gene ambiguous. Trimming took off 1 base at V and 2 bases at J, with 8 bases between the two ends. The CDR3 is 14 amino acids. From germline, CDR1 is SGHDN and CDR2 FVKESK. The CDR3 sequence: CASSQVWANTEAFF. CDR3 coding DNA: TGTGCCAGCAGCCAAGTGTGGGCTAACACTGAAGCTTTCTTT. The full variable domain, with the rest looked up from reference TRBV14 and TRBJ1-1, is EAGVTQFPSHSVIEKGQTVTLRCDPISGHDNLYWYRRVMGKEIKFLLHFVKESKQDESGMPNNRFLAERTGGTYSTLKVQPAELEDSGVYFCASSQVWANTEAFFGQGTRLTVV.

This clonotype was found a few times. In DNA form, the CDR3 reads TGTGCCAGCCGGGAAAAGGGCCAAGAGACCCAGTACTTC. Amino acids: CASREKGQETQYF. This chain joins TRBV5-6 and TRBJ2-5, with D possibly being TRBD2 (5 bases). The CDR3 spans 13 residues. Between the trimmed V and J ends, which lost 7 bases and 1 base, there was a span of 11 bases. Germline V gene data show CDR1 as SGHDT and CDR2 as YYEEEE.

This clonotype has a handful of counts. This rearrangement joins TRBV7-9 to TRBJ1-3; maybe TRBD1 (5 bases). The germline V gene encodes CDR1 SEHNR and CDR2 FQNEAQ (reference sequence). With 5 bases removed from V and 2 bases from J, the gap between germline ends came to 13 bases. This CDR3 is built from 15 residues. The CDR3 is CASSPWSGTGNTIYF. CDR3 coding DNA: TGTGCCAGCAGCCCATGGTCAGGGACTGGAAACACCATATATTTT.

This clonotype was counted a few times. The V and J genes are TRBV5-1 and TRBJ1-1; 7 bases match TRBD1. CDR1 is SGHRS and CDR2 is YFSETQ in the germline V gene. CDR3 size: 15 residues. The J segment lost 1 base and the V segment lost 2 bases, leaving 5 bases of the junction unmatched. The CDR3, as DNA: TGCGCCAGCAGCTTTCGGACAGGTCAGAACACTGAAGCTTTCTTT. This gives the protein CASSFRTGQNTEAFF.

This clonotype was seen a few times. The chain couples TRBV6-1 to TRBJ2-2; 7 bases agree with TRBD2. CDR3 length: 13 residues. The junction had 3 bases not matched to a gene; V was cut back by 6 bases and J by 5 bases. CDR1 MNHNS and CDR2 SASEGT come from the germline V gene. CDR3 residues: CASRRLATGELFF. Here the CDR3 DNA reads TGTGCCAGCAGGCGACTAGCTACCGGGGAGCTGTTTTTT.